Listed below are T cell receptor beta chains from one sample, sequenced in a study of tumor-infiltrating lymphocytes in localized non-small cell lung cancer. Assay used: immunoSEQ multiplex PCR; TCRdb lists only in-frame clones, some missing. The repertoire has about 2,700 clones, 65% of them found once; the top ten carry 9% to 10%. Sequencing was carried out using uninvolved lung tissue not adjacent to the tumor. These TCRs come from a human donor with non-small cell lung cancer. CDR3s include the opening cysteine and the closing phenylalanine or tryptophan. A D gene is named only where the DNA matches it firmly. Clone size, where shown, is once, few, many, or a class for clones that have expanded.

clone_size d_call j_call v_call cdr3_nt cdr3_aa
. . TRBJ1-4 TRBV18 TGTGCCAGCTCACTCAGACAGTCCACTAATGAAAAACTGTTTTTT CASSLRQSTNEKLFF
. . TRBJ2-5 TRBV5-1 TGCGCCAGCAGCTTTGACCGGACCGGGCTCTGGACCCAGTACTTC CASSFDRTGLWTQYF
. TRBD1 TRBJ1-5 TRBV11-3 TGTGCCAGCAGCTTAGTGAGCCCTGTGGTCAAAACAGGGGAGAATCAGCCCCAGCATTTT CASSLVSPVVKTGENQPQHF
few . TRBJ2-3 TRBV6-4 TGTGCCAGCAGTTTTGGGGCAGGTGGCACAGATACGCAGTATTTT CASSFGAGGTDTQYF
. . TRBJ2-1 TRBV12-5 TGTGCTAGTGGACTAAACAGGGTCTCTCTCTACAATGAGCAGTTCTTC CASGLNRVSLYNEQFF
. . TRBJ2-2 TRBV9 TGTGCCAGCAGCGTAGAGTTCGGGGAGCTGTTTTTT CASSVEFGELFF
. . TRBJ1-2 TRBV4-1 TGCGCCAGCAGCCAAGGAGAATATGGCTACACCTTC CASSQGEYGYTF
. TRBD2 TRBJ2-7 TRBV7-9 TGTGCCAGCAGCTTATTAACTAGCGGGAGGCTCTACGAGCAGTACTTC CASSLLTSGRLYEQYF
. TRBD2 TRBJ2-2 TRBV30 TGTGCCTGGACAAAGACTAGCGTGGCCGGGGAGCTGTTTTTT CAWTKTSVAGELFF
. . TRBJ2-7 TRBV6-1 TGTGCCAGCAGTGCAGCTTACGAGCAGTACTTC CASSAAYEQYF
. . TRBJ2-3 TRBV15 TGTGCCACCAGCGCCTCGTTAAACGGGCGACGCACAGATACGCAGTATTTT CATSASLNGRRTDTQYF
. TRBD2 TRBJ2-5 TRBV30 TGTGCCTGGACTAGCGGTTACCAAGAGACCCAGTACTTC CAWTSGYQETQYF
. TRBD2 TRBJ2-3 TRBV5-1 TGCGCCAGCAGCAAACTAGCGGACACAGATACGCAGTATTTT CASSKLADTDTQYF
. TRBD1 TRBJ1-2 TRBV27 TGTGCCAGCAGTTCTGGACAGGGCAGACGCGGCTACACCTTC CASSSGQGRRGYTF
. TRBD2 TRBJ2-7 TRBV5-4 TGTGCCAGCAGCCAAGAATTCAGCGGGAGTGTCTACGAGCAGTACTTC CASSQEFSGSVYEQYF
. . TRBJ1-2 TRBV7-6 TGTGCCAGCAGCCCAACGACAGCCAGCTATGGCTACACCTTC CASSPTTASYGYTF
. TRBD1 TRBJ2-7 TRBV9 TGTGCCAGCAGCGCAACCGGGACAGAGACCTACGAGCAGTACTTC CASSATGTETYEQYF
. . TRBJ1-1 TRBV7-9 TGTGCCAGCACCACAGGTATCACTGAAGCTTTCTTT CASTTGITEAFF
large TRBD2 TRBJ2-7 TRBV27 TGTGCCAGCAGTTTACTGACTAGCGTCTCCTACGAGCAGTACTTC CASSLLTSVSYEQYF
. TRBD2 TRBJ2-3 TRBV4-1 TGCGCCAGCAGCCAATCCAACACCCCCCTAGCGGGAGGGCGGACAGATACGCAGTATTTT CASSQSNTPLAGGRTDTQYF
. TRBD2 TRBJ2-7 TRBV2 TGTGCCAGCAGTGAAGGGTCGGCGGGAGAGGACGAGCAGTACTTC CASSEGSAGEDEQYF
. . TRBJ2-3 TRBV5-6 TGTGCCAGCAGCTTGCCTGGTAGCACAGATACGCAGTATTTT CASSLPGSTDTQYF
. . TRBJ1-1 TRBV5-1 TGCGCCAGCAGCTTTGGGAACACTGAAGCTTTCTTT CASSFGNTEAFF
few . TRBJ1-1 TRBV4-1 TGCGCCAGCAGCCCGGGGGCGAACACTGAAGCTTTCTTT CASSPGANTEAFF